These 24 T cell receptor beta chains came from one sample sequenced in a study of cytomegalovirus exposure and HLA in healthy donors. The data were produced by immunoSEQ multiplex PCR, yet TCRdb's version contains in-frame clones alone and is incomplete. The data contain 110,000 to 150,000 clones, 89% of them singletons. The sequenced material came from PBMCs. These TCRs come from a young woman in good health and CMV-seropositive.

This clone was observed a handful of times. The DNA of the CDR3 is TGTGCCAGCAGCCGACTAGCGGGGGGGACCCAGTACTTC. It encodes CASSRLAGGTQYF. The genes are TRBV7-2 and TRBJ2-5; 13 nucleotides line up with TRBD2. The CDR3 covers 13 residues. Per germline, CDR1 SGHTA and CDR2 FQGNSA. V shed 5 bases, J shed 7 bases, and the junction held 1 base outside the gene matches.

The CDR3 is CASLSGNTIYF. The CDR3 DNA sequence: TGTGCCTCTCTCTCTGGAAACACCATATATTTT. This sequence joins TRBV6-5 and TRBJ1-3; D gene uncertain. V lost 11 bases to trimming and J lost 0 bases, with 5 bases between them. Germline loops: CDR1 MNHEY, CDR2 SVGAGI. CDR3 size: 11 residues.

CDR3 residues: CASSQYRGEVYEQYF. The DNA of the CDR3 is TGTGCCAGCAGTCAGTACAGGGGGGAGGTCTACGAGCAGTACTTC. The chain is built from TRBV6-5 and TRBJ2-7; 8 nucleotides line up with TRBD1. Germline-derived CDR1 and CDR2 are MNHEY and SVGAGI. The CDR3 runs 15 residues. The V and J ends lost 5 bases and 3 bases, in that order; junction bases with no gene match: 9.

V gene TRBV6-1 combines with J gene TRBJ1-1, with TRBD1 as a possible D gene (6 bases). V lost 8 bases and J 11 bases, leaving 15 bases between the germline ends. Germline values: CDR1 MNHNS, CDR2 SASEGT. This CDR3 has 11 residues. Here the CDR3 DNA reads TGTGCCAGCCTTGGTAGGGGGATTGCTTTCTTT. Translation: CASLGRGIAFF.

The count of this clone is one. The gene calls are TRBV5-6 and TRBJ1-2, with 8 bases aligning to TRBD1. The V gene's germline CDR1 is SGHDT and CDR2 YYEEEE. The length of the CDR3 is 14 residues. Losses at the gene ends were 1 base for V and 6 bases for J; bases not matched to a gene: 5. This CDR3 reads CASSLWTGYHGYTF. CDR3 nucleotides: TGTGCCAGCAGCTTGTGGACAGGGTATCATGGCTACACCTTC.

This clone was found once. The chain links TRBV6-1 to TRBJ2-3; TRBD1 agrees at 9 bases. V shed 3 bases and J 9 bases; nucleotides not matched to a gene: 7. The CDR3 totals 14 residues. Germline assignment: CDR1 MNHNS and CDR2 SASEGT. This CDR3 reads CASSEGQGSRTQYF. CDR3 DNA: TGTGCCAGCAGTGAGGGACAGGGATCTCGGACGCAGTATTTT.

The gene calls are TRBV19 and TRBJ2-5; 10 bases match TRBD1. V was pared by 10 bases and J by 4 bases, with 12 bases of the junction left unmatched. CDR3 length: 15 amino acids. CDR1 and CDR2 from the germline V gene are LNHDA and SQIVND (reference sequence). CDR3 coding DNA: TGTGCCACCTTATCACCGGGACAGGGGAGAGAGACCCAGTACTTC. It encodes CATLSPGQGRETQYF.

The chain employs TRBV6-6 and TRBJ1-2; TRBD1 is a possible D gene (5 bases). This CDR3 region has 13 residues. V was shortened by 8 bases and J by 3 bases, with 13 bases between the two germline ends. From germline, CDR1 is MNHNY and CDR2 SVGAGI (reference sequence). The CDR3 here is CASDLGVDYGYTF. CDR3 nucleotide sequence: TGTGCCAGCGACCTAGGGGTTGACTATGGCTACACCTTC.

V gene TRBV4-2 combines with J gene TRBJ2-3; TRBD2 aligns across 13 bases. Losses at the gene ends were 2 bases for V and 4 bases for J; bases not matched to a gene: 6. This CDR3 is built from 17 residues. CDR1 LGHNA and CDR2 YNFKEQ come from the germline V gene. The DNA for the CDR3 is TGTGCCAGCAGCCAACCCACTAGCGGGGGGGCGTCAGATACGCAGTATTTT. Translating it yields CASSQPTSGGASDTQYF.

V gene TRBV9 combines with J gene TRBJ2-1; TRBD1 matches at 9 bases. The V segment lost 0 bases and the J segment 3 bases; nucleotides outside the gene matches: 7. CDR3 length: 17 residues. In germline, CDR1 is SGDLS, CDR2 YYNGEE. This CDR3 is CASSVVPQGAVYNEQFF. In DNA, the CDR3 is TGTGCCAGCAGCGTAGTCCCACAGGGGGCGGTCTACAATGAGCAGTTCTTC.

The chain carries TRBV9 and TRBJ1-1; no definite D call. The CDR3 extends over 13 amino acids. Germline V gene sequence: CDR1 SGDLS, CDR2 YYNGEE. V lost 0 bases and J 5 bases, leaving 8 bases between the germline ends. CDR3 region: CASSVGTGTEAFF. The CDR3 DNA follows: TGTGCCAGCAGCGTAGGTACCGGGACTGAAGCTTTCTTT.

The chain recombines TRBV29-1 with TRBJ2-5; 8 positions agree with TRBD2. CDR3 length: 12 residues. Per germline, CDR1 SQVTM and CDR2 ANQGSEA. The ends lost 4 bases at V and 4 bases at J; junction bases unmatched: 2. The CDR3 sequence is CSVVGGGETQYF. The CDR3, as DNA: TGCAGCGTTGTCGGGGGGGGAGAGACCCAGTACTTC.

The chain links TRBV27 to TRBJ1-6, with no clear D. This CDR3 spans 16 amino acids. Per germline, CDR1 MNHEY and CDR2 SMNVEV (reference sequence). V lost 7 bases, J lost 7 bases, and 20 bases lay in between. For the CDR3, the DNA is TGTGCCAGCACCTTTGGGCTCCGGACTCCCAATTCACCCCTCCACTTT. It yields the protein CASTFGLRTPNSPLHF.

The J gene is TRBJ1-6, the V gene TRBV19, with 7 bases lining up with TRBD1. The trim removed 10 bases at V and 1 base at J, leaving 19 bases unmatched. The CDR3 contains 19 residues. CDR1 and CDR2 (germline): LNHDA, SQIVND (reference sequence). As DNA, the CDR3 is TGTGCCACTCAACCAAGACGAGGGACAGTGGGTTCCTATAATTCACCCCTCCACTTT. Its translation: CATQPRRGTVGSYNSPLHF. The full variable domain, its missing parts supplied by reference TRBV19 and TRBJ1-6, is DGGITQSPKYLFRKEGQNVTLSCEQNLNHDAMYWYRQDPGQGLRLIYYSQIVNDFQKGDIAEGYSVSREKKESFPLTVTSAQKNPTAFYLCATQPRRGTVGSYNSPLHFGNGTRLTVT.

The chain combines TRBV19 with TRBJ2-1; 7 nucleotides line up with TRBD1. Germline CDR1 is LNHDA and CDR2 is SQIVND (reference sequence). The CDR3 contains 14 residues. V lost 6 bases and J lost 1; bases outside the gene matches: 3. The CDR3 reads CASRTQGSYNEQFF. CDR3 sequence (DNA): TGTGCCAGTAGGACACAGGGGTCCTACAATGAGCAGTTCTTC.

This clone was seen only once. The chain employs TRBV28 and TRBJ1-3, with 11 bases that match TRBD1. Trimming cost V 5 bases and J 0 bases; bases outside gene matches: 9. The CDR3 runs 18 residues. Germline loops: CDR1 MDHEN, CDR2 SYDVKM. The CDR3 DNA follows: TGTGCCAGCAGTACCCTACCGGGACAGGGGGGCTCTGGAAACACCATATATTTT. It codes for CASSTLPGQGGSGNTIYF.

CDR3: CATSRGQGDGYTF. Here the CDR3 DNA reads TGTGCCACCTCGAGGGGACAGGGAGATGGCTACACCTTC. The rearrangement uses TRBV9 and TRBJ1-2; 9 bases align to TRBD1. The CDR3 is 13 amino acids. V lost 9 bases to trimming and J lost 6 bases; unmatched junction nucleotides: 9. Germline V gene sequence: CDR1 SGDLS, CDR2 YYNGEE.

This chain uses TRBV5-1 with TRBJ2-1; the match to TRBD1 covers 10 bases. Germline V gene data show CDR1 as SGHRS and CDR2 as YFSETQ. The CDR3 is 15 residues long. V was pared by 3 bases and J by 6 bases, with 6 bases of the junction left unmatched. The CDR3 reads CASSSLGTGVNEQFF. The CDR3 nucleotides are TGCGCCAGCAGCTCGCTGGGGACAGGGGTCAATGAGCAGTTCTTC.

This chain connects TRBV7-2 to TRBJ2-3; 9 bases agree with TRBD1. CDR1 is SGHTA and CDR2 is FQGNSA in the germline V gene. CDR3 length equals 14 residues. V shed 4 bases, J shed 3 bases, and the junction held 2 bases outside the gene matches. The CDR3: CASSSDRGTDTQYF. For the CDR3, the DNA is TGTGCCAGCAGCTCGGACAGGGGTACAGATACGCAGTATTTT.

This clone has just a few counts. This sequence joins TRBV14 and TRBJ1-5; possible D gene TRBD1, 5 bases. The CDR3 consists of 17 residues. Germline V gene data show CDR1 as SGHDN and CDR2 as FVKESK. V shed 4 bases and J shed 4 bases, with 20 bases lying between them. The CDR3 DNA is TGTGCCAGCAGCCGTGAGGCTTTCGGAGGGGAAAATCAGCCCCAGCATTTT. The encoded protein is CASSREAFGGENQPQHF.

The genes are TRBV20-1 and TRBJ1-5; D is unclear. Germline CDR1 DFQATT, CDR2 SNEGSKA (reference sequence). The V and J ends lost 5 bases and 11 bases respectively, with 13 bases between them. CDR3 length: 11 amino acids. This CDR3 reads CSAPTGEAQHF. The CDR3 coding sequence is TGCAGTGCTCCGACTGGGGAGGCCCAGCATTTT.

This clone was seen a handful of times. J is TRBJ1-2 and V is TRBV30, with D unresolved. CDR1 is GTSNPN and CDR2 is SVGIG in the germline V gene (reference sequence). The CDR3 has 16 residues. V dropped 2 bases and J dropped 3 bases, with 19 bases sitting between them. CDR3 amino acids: CAWSLPAGLVHYGYTF. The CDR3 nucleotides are TGTGCCTGGAGTCTCCCAGCAGGCCTTGTCCACTATGGCTACACCTTC.

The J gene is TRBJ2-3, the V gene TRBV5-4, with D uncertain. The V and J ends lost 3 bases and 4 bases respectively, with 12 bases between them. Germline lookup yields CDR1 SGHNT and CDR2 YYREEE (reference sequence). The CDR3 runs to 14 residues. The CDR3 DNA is TGTGCCAGCAGCTCAACTATGGTTCCAGATACGCAGTATTTT. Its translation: CASSSTMVPDTQYF.

The DNA for the CDR3 is TGTGCCAGCAGCCCAGGGGGAAGGAACACTGAAGCTTTCTTT. This codes for CASSPGGRNTEAFF. The V call is TRBV7-2, the J call TRBJ1-1; TRBD1 matches 7 bases. This CDR3 spans 14 amino acids. Germline assignment: CDR1 SGHTA and CDR2 FQGNSA. Trimming removed 5 bases from V and 1 base from J; junction bases left unmatched: 4.